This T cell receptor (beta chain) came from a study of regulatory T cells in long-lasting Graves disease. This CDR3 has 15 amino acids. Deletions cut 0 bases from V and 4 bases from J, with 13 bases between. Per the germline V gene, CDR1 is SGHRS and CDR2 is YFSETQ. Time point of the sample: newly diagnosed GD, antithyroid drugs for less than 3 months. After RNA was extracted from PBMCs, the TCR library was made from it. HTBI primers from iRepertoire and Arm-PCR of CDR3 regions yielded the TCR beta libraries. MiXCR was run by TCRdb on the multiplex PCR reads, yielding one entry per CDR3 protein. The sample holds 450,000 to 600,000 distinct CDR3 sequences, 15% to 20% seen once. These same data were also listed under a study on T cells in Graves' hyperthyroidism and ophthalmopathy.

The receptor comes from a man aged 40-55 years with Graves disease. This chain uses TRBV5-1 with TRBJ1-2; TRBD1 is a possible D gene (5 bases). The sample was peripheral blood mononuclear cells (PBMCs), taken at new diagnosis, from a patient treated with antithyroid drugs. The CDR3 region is CASSLESGGGYGYTF. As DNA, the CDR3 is TGCGCCAGCAGCTTGGAGAGCGGGGGGGGCTATGGCTACACCTTC.